These 11 T cell receptor beta chains were all obtained from the same sample, sequenced in a study of Ad26.COV2.S vaccination and SARS-CoV-2 variants. Treatment in this sample: 15 to 20 received Ad26.COV2.S at low or high dose, single or two shots; several received placebo; per-sample allocation not given. The samples date from day 63 after the first vaccine or placebo injection. TCRdb's table, derived via immunoSEQ multiplex PCR, lists solely in-frame clones and lacks some. The sample comprises roughly 400,000 clones, about nine tenths of which are singletons, and under 2% rests with the top ten. This specimen consisted of peripheral blood, obtained in a trial of Ad26.COV2.S vaccine versus placebo. These receptors were collected from a person between 18 and 65 years old who received the Ad26.COV2.S COVID-19 vaccine or a placebo.

This chain joins TRBV27 and TRBJ1-2; no firm D call. The CDR3 consists of 14 residues. CDR1 and CDR2 (germline): MNHEY, SMNVEV (reference sequence). Trimming cost V 3 bases and J 2 bases, with 10 bases left between them. CDR3 nucleotide sequence: TGTGCCAGCAGTTTTCGGGAGCGCAACTATGGCTACACCTTC. Translation: CASSFRERNYGYTF.

The chain couples TRBV3-1 (or the pseudogene TRBV3-2) to TRBJ2-2, with TRBD1 matching 9 bases. The CDR3 consists of 17 residues. The trim removed 5 bases at V and 2 bases at J, leaving 9 bases unmatched. Germline V CDR1 and CDR2: LGHDT, YNNKEL (reference sequence). The CDR3 spells CASSFTGTGTNTGELFF. The CDR3 DNA reads TGTGCCAGCAGCTTCACCGGGACAGGGACTAACACCGGGGAGCTGTTTTTT.

This clone was counted a single time. The V gene is TRBV9, the J gene TRBJ2-3; maybe TRBD2 (6 bases). The CDR3 covers 14 residues. CDR1 SGDLS and CDR2 YYNGEE come from the germline V gene. Between the trimmed V and J ends, which lost 2 bases and 0 bases, there was a span of 7 bases. The CDR3 protein is CASSVGTSTDTQYF. The DNA for the CDR3 is TGTGCCAGCAGCGTGGGGACTAGCACAGATACGCAGTATTTT.

CDR3 sequence: CASRQASYYGYTF. In DNA, the CDR3 is TGTGCCAGCCGACAGGCCTCTTACTATGGCTACACCTTC. V usage is TRBV5-4 and J usage is TRBJ1-2, with D perhaps TRBD1 (6 bases). Trimming took off 7 bases at V and 3 bases at J, with 13 bases between the two ends. The germline gives CDR1 SGHNT, CDR2 YYREEE (reference sequence). The CDR3 is 13 residues long.

The V and J genes are TRBV2 and TRBJ2-1; 16 bases match TRBD2. Per the germline V gene, CDR1 is SNHLY and CDR2 is FYNNEI. Losses at the gene ends were 7 bases for V and 4 bases for J; bases not matched to a gene: 4. The CDR3 runs to 16 residues. CDR3 residues: CASTGTSGRGYNEQFF. The CDR3, as DNA: TGTGCCAGCACCGGGACTAGCGGGAGGGGATACAATGAGCAGTTCTTC. Based on the CDR3 plus reference TRBV2 and TRBJ2-1, the full variable domain is EPEVTQTPSHQVTQMGQEVILRCVPISNHLYFYWYRQILGQKVEFLVSFYNNEISEKSEIFDDQFSVERPDGSNFTLKIRSTKLEDSAMYFCASTGTSGRGYNEQFFGPGTRLTVL.

The rearrangement uses TRBV9 and TRBJ2-7; D may be TRBD1 (6 bases). The CDR3 extends over 16 amino acids. Germline V CDR1 and CDR2: SGDLS, YYNGEE. The V end lost 2 bases, the J end lost 0 bases, and 15 bases lay between the germline ends. CDR3 sequence reads: CASSVQAGVSSYEQYF. For the CDR3, the DNA is TGTGCCAGCAGCGTCCAGGCAGGGGTGAGCTCCTACGAGCAGTACTTC.

V usage is TRBV5-1 and J usage is TRBJ1-6, with D unresolved. The CDR3 has 16 residues. Trimming stripped 0 bases from V and 6 bases from J, with 13 bases between. Germline V gives CDR1 SGHRS, CDR2 YFSETQ. CDR3 protein: CASSLAPVSPNSPLHF. DNA of the CDR3: TGCGCCAGCAGCTTGGCCCCGGTCAGCCCTAATTCACCCCTCCACTTT.

The chain employs TRBV9 and TRBJ1-3; TRBD1 agrees at 7 bases. Germline lookup yields CDR1 SGDLS and CDR2 YYNGEE. V lost 3 bases to trimming and J lost 4 bases; unmatched junction nucleotides: 10. The CDR3 consists of 16 residues. CDR3 amino acids: CASSGIQGRMGNTIYF. Written as DNA, the CDR3 is TGTGCCAGCAGCGGAATACAGGGGAGGATGGGAAACACCATATATTTT.

The chain is built from TRBV6-5 and TRBJ1-2; possibly TRBD1 for D (5 bases). V was cut by 9 bases and J by 2 bases, with 13 bases left in between. CDR1 and CDR2 (germline): MNHEY, SVGAGI. This CDR3 comprises 13 residues. The CDR3 DNA follows: TGTGCCAGTAGCGCGACAGAAAACTATGGCTACACCTTC. Translated: CASSATENYGYTF.

For the CDR3, the DNA is TGTGCCAGCAGCCTGGAGGGGGAGACCCAGTACTTC. Translating it yields CASSLEGETQYF. The V and J genes are TRBV5-4 and TRBJ2-5; tentative D call: TRBD2 (6 bases). The CDR3 consists of 12 residues. The germline CDR1 and CDR2 sequences are SGHNT and YYREEE (reference sequence). Trimming took off 4 bases at V and 5 bases at J, with 9 bases between the two ends.

V gene TRBV19 combines with J gene TRBJ2-3; D remains ambiguous. The CDR3 has 13 residues. Trimming removed 6 bases from V and 4 bases from J, with 11 bases in between. Germline V gene lookup returns CDR1 LNHDA and CDR2 SQIVND (reference sequence). The CDR3 DNA reads TGTGCCAGTAGAAGTGGCCGAGCAGATACGCAGTATTTT. Translated, it gives CASRSGRADTQYF.